This T cell receptor (beta chain) came from a study of shared clonotypes between healthy human individuals. General study results and limits: Investigators collected only blood, and repertoires in tissues likely differ.

Profiling relied on immunoSEQ multiplex PCR, and the TCRdb table lists in-frame clones only, not all of them. The table shows roughly 2.1 million clones, with about 93% occurring only once. In regard to this clone: The antigen is not known.

CD45RO-negative, CCR7-positively selected cells formed the naive CD8 fraction, excluding terminally differentiated effector memory CD45RA+ cells. There are 19 residues in the CDR3. V was pared by 3 bases and J by 0 bases, with 17 bases of the junction left unmatched. Looked up from germline, CDR1 is LGHNT and CDR2 is FRNRAP. This TCR was sampled from a man aged 18 to 29 in good health. Some clones in this sample may be carry-over from other donors' samples. The chain employs TRBV12-5 and TRBJ2-7, with 7 bases aligning to TRBD1. Sequenced: naive CD8+ T cells from PBMCs. In DNA, the CDR3 is TGTGCTAGTGGTTTCACGTTTGGGACAGCGGCACAAAGCTCCTACGAGCAGTACTTC. It is translated as CASGFTFGTAAQSSYEQYF.